This section outlines one T cell receptor (beta chain) sequence together with its context. The source of the sample is a study of blood T cell repertoires in COVID-19. Between the trimmed V and J ends, which lost 10 bases and 3 bases, there was a span of 9 bases. Germline V lookup: CDR1 MNHEY, CDR2 SVGAGI. The CDR3 covers 11 residues. The data were produced by immunoSEQ multiplex PCR, yet TCRdb's version contains in-frame clones alone and is incomplete. The sample consists of 150,000 to 200,000 clones, 88% of them appearing once. The source of this sequence is a man in his sixties with acute or convalescent COVID-19. The gene calls are TRBV6-5 and TRBJ1-2; D unclear. The specimen sequenced was peripheral blood. The CDR3: CATSRDYGYTF. The CDR3 nucleotides read TGTGCCACTTCGAGGGACTATGGCTACACCTTC.